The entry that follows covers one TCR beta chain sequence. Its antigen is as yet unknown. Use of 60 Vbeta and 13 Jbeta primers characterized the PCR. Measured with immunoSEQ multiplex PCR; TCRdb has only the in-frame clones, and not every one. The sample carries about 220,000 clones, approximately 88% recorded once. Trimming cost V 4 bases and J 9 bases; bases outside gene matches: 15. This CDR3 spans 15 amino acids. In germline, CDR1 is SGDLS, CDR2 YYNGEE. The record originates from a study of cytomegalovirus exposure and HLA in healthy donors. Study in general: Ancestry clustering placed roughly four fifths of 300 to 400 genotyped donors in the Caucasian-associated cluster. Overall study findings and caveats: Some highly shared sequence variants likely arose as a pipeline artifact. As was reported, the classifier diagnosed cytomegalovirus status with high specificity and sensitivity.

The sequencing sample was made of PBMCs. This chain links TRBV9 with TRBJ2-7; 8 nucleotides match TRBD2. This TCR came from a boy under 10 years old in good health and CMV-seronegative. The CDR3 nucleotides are TGTGCCAGCAGCCGTAGCGGGATTTTAAATTTTGGGCAGTACTTC. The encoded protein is CASSRSGILNFGQYF. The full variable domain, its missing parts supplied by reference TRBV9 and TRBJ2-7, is DSGVTQTPKHLITATGQRVTLRCSPRSGDLSVYWYQQSLDQGLQFLIQYYNGEERAKGNILERFSAQQFPDLHSELNLSSLELGDSALYFCASSRSGILNFGQYFGPGTRLTVT.